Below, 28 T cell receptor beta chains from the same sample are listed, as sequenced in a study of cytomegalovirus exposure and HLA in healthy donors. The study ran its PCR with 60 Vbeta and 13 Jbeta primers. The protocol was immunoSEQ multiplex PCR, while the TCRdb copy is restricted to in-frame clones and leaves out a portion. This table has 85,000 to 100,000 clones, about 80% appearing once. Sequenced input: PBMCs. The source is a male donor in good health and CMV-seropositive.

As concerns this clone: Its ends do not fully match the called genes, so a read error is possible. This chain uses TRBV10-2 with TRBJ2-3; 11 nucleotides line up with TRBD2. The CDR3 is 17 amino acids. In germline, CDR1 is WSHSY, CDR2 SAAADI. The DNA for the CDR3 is TGCGACAGCAGTGAGACCCGACTAGCGGGGAGGACAGATACGCAGTATTTT. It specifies CDSSETRLAGRTDTQYF.

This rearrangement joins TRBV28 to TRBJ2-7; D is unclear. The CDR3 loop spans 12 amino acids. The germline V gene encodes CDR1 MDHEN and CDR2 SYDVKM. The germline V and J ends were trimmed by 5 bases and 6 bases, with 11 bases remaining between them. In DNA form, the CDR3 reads TGTGCCAGCAGTGCCCCGTCGGGCGAGCAGTACTTC. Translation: CASSAPSGEQYF.

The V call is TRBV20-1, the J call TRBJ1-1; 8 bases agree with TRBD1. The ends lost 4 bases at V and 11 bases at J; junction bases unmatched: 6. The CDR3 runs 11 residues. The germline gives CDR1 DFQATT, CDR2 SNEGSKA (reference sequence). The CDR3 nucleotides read TGCAGTGCTACTACCAGGGGGCAGGCTTTCTTT. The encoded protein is CSATTRGQAFF.

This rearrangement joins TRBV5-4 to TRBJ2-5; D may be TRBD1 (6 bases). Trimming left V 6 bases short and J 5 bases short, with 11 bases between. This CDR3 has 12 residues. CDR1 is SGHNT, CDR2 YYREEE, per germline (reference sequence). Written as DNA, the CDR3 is TGTGCCAGCAACAGGGATGAGGAGACCCAGTACTTC. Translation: CASNRDEETQYF.

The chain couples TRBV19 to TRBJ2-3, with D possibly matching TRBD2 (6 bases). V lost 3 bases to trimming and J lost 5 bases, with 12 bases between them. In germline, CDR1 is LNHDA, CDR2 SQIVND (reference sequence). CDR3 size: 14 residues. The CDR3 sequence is CASSISSRGDTQYF. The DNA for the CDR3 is TGTGCCAGTAGTATCTCGTCGCGGGGAGATACGCAGTATTTT.

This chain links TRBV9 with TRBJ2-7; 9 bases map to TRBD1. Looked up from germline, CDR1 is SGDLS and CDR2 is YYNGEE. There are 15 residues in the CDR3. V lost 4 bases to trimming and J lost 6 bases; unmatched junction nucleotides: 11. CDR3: CASSPGTGKVGEQYF. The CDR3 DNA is TGTGCCAGCAGCCCAGGGACAGGGAAAGTAGGCGAGCAGTACTTC.

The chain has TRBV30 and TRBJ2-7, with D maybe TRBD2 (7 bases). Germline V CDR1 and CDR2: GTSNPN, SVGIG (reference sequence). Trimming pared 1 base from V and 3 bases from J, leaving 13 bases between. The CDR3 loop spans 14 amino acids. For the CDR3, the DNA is TGTGCCTGGAGTGGGGGGGGCTCTATCTACGAGCAGTACTTC. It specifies CAWSGGGSIYEQYF.

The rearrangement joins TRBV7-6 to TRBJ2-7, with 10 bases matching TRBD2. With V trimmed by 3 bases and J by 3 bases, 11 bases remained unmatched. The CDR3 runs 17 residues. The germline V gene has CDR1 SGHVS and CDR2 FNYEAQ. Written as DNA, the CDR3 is TGTGCCAGCAGCTTGGGCCCCGGACTAGCGGAATTCTACGAGCAGTACTTC. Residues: CASSLGPGLAEFYEQYF. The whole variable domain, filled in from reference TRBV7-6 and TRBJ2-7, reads GAGVSQSPRYKVTKRGQDVALRCDPISGHVSLYWYRQALGQGPEFLTYFNYEAQQDKSGLPNDRFSAERPEGSISTLTIQRTEQRDSAMYRCASSLGPGLAEFYEQYFGPGTRLTVT.

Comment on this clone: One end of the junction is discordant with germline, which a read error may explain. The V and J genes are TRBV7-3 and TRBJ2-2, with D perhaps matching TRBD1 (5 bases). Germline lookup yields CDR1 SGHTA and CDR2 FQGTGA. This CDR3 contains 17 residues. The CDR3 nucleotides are TGTGCCAGCAGTTTAAAAGGCGGCAGGGTGAACACCGGGGAGCTGTTTTTT. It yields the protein CASSLKGGRVNTGELFF.

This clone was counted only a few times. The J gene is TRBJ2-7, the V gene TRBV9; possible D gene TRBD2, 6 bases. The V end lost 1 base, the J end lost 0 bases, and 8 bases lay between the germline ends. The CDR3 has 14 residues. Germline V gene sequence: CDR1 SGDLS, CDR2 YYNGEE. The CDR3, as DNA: TGTGCCAGCAGCGTACTAGCGAGCTCCTACGAGCAGTACTTC. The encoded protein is CASSVLASSYEQYF.

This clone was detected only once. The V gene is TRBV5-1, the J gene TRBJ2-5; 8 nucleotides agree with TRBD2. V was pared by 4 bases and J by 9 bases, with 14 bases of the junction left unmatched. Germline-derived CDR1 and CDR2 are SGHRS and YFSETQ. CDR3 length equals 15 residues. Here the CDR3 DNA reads TGCGCCAGCAGCCCTCCGGGACTAGGTCTAGGGGCCCAGTACTTC. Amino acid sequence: CASSPPGLGLGAQYF.

The CDR3 protein is CASSQLPGPMAHEQYF. For the CDR3, the DNA is TGCGCCAGCAGCCAACTTCCAGGGCCAATGGCCCACGAGCAGTACTTC. This chain uses TRBV4-1 with TRBJ2-7, with D perhaps matching TRBD1 (5 bases). The CDR3 totals 16 residues. V lost 2 bases, J lost 5 bases, and 19 bases lay in between. Germline V gene data show CDR1 as MGHRA and CDR2 as YSYEKL.

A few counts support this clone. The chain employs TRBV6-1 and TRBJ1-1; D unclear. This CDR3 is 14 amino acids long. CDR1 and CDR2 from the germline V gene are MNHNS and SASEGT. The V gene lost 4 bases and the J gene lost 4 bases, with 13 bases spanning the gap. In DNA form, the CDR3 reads TGTGCCAGCAGTGTCCCCGGGAGCAGCACTGAAGCTTTCTTT. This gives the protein CASSVPGSSTEAFF.

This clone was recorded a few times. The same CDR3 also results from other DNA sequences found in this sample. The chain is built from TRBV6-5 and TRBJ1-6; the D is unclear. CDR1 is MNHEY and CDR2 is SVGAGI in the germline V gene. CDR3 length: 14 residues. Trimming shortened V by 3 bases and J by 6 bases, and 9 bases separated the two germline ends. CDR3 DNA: TGTGCCAGCAGTTATACCGGGATTAATTCACCCCTCCACTTT. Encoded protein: CASSYTGINSPLHF.

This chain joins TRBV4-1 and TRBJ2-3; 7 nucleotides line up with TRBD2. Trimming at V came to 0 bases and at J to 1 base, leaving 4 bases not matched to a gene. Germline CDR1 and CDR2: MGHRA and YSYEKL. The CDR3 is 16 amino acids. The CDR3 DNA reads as TGCGCCAGCAGCCAAGATCGTGGGGGGGGCACAGATACGCAGTATTTT. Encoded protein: CASSQDRGGGTDTQYF.

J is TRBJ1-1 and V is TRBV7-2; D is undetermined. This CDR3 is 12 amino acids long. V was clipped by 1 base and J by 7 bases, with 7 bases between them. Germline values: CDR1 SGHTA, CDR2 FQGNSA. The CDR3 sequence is CASSLVVSEAFF. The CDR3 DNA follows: TGTGCCAGCAGCTTAGTCGTCAGTGAAGCTTTCTTT.

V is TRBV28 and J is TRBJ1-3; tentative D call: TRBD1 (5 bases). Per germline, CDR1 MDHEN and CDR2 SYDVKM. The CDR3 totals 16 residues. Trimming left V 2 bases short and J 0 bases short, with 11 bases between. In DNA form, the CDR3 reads TGTGCCAGCAGTTTAGTGGACAAGAGCTCTGGAAACACCATATATTTT. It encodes CASSLVDKSSGNTIYF. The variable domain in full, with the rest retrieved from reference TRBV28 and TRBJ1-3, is DVKVTQSSRYLVKRTGEKVFLECVQDMDHENMFWYRQDPGLGLRLIYFSYDVKMKEKGDIPEGYSVSREKKERFSLILESASTNQTSMYLCASSLVDKSSGNTIYFGEGSWLTVV.

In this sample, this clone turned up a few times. The CDR3 sequence is CASSRTLTSYNEQFF. The DNA of the CDR3 is TGTGCCAGCAGTCGGACCTTGACTAGTTACAATGAGCAGTTCTTC. The V gene is TRBV6-5, the J gene TRBJ2-1, with a weak D call TRBD2 (6 bases). Germline assignment: CDR1 MNHEY and CDR2 SVGAGI. The CDR3 sequence is 15 residues long. V was cut by 5 bases and J by 4 bases, with 15 bases left in between.

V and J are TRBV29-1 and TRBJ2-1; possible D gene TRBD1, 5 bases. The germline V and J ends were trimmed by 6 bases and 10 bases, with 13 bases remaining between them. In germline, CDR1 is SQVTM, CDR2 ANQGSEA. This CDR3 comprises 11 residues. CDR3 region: CSVGLDREQFF. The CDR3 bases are TGCAGCGTGGGGCTCGACCGAGAGCAGTTCTTC.

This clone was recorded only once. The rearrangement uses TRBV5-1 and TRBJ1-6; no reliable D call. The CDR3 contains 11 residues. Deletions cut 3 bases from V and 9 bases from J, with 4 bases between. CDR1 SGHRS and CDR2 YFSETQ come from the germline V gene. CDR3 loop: CASSYSSPLHF. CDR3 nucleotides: TGCGCCAGCAGCTACAGTTCACCCCTCCACTTT.

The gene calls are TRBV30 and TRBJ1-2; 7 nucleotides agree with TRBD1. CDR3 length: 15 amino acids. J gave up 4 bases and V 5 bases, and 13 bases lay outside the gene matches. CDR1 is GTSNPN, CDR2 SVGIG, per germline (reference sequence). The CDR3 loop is CAWGGPTGTAYGYTF. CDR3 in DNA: TGTGCCTGGGGGGGCCCAACCGGGACAGCCTATGGCTACACCTTC.

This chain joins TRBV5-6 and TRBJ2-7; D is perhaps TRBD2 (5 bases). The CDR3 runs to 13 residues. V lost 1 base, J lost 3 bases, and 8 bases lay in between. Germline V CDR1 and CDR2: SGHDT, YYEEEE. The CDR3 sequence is CASSLSGGYEQYF. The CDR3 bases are TGTGCCAGCAGCTTGAGCGGCGGCTACGAGCAGTACTTC.

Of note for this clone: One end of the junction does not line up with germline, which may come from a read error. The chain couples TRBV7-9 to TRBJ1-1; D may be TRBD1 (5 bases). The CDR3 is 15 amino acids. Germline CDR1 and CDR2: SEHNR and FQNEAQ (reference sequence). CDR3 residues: CSSSWKQGTTTEAFF. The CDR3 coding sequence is TGTTCCAGCAGCTGGAAGCAGGGAACGACCACTGAAGCTTTCTTT. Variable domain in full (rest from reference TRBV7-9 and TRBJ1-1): DTGVSQNPRHKITKRGQNVTFRCDPISEHNRLYWYRQTLGQGPEFLTYFQNEAQLEKSRLLSDRFSAERPKGSFSTLEIQRTEQGDSAMYLCSSSWKQGTTTEAFFGQGTRLTVV.

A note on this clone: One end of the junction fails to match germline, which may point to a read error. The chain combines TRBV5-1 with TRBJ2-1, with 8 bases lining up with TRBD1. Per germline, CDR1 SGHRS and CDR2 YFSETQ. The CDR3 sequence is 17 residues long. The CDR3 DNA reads TGCGCCAGCAGGGTTACTTTGGGACAGGTCTCCCACAATGAGCAGTTCTTC. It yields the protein CASRVTLGQVSHNEQFF.

As DNA, the CDR3 is TGTGCCAGCAGCTTGGAGGGGACAGTGAATCAGCCCCAGCATTTT. It yields the protein CASSLEGTVNQPQHF. This rearrangement joins TRBV5-6 to TRBJ1-5; 7 nucleotides line up with TRBD1. J gave up 4 bases and V 0 bases, and 4 bases lay outside the gene matches. CDR1 is SGHDT and CDR2 is YYEEEE in the germline V gene. There are 15 residues in the CDR3.

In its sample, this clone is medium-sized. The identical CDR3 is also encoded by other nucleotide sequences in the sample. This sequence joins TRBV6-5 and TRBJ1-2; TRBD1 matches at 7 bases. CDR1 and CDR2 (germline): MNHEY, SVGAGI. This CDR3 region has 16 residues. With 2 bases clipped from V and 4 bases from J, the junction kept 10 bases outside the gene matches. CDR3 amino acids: CASSYVRTGGGYGYTF. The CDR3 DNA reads TGTGCCAGCAGTTACGTAAGGACAGGAGGCGGCTATGGCTACACCTTC.

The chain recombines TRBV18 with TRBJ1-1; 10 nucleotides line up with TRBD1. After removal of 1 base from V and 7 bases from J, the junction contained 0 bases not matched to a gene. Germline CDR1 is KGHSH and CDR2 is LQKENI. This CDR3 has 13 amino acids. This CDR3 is CASSPRDRGEAFF. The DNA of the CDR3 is TGTGCCAGCTCACCACGGGACAGGGGTGAAGCTTTCTTT.

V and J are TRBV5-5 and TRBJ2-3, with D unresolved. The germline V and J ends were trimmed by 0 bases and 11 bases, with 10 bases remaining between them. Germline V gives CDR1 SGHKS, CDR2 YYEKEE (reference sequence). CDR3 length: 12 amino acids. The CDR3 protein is CASSLGVSGQYF. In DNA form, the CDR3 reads TGTGCCAGCAGCTTGGGGGTATCGGGGCAGTATTTT.